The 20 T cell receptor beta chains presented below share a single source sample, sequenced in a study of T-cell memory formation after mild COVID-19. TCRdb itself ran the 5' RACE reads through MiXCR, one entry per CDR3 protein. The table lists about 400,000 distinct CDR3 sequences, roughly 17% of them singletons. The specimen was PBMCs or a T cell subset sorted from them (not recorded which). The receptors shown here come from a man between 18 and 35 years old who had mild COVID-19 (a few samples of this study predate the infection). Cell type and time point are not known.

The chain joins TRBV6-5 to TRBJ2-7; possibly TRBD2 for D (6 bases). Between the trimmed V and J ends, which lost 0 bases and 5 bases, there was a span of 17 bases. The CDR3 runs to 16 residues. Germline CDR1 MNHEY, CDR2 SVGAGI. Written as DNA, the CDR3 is TGTGCCAGCAGTTACTCGAAATTGGGGGGTTTGCACGAGCAGTACTTC. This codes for CASSYSKLGGLHEQYF.

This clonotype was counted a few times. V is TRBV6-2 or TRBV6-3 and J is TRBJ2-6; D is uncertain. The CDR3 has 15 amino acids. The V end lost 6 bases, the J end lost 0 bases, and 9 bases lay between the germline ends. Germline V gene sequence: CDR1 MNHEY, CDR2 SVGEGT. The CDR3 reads CASRRISSGANVLTF. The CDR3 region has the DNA TGTGCCAGCAGACGGATATCCTCTGGGGCCAACGTCCTGACTTTC.

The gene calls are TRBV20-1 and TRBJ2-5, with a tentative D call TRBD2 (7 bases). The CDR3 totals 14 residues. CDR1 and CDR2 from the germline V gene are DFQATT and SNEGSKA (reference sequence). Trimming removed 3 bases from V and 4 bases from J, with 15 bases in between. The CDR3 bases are TGCAGTGCTAGGAGGGGGGGGGTCCCAGAGACCCAGTACTTC. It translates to CSARRGGVPETQYF.

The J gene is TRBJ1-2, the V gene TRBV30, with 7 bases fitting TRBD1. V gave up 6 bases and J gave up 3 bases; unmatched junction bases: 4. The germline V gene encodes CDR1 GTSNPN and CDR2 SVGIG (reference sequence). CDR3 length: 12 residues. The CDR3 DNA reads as TGTGCCTGCGAGGGGGCTCACTATGGCTACACCTTC. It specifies CACEGAHYGYTF.

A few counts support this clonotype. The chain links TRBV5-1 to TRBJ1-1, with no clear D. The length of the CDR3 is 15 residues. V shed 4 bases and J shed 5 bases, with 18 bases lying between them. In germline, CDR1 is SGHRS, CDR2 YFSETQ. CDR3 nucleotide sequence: TGCGCCAGCAGCCCCTCGGGAAGGAGCGAGACTGAAGCTTTCTTT. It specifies CASSPSGRSETEAFF. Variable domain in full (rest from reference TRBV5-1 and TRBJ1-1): KAGVTQTPRYLIKTRGQQVTLSCSPISGHRSVSWYQQTPGQGLQFLFEYFSETQRNKGNFPGRFSGRQFSNSRSEMNVSTLELGDSALYLCASSPSGRSETEAFFGQGTRLTVV.

In DNA, the CDR3 is TGTGCCAGCAGCTTGGGCTCCGGGACAGACAATCAGCCCCAGCATTTT. It encodes CASSLGSGTDNQPQHF. The genes are TRBV7-9 and TRBJ1-5; TRBD1 agrees at 7 bases. The CDR3 is made up of 16 amino acids. V lost 3 bases, J lost 3 bases, and 8 bases stayed unmatched. CDR1 is SEHNR, CDR2 FQNEAQ, per germline (reference sequence).

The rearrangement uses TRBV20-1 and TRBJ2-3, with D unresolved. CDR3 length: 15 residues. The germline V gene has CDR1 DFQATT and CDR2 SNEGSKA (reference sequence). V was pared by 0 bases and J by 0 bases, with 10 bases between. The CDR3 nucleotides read TGCAGTGCTAGAGACCCGCAAACTAGCACAGATACGCAGTATTTT. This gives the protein CSARDPQTSTDTQYF.

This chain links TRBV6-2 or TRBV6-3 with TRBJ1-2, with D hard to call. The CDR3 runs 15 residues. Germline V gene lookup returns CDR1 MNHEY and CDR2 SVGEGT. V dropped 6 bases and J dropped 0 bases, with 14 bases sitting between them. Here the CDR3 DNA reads TGTGCCAGCAGAACCCCGGGCGCTGCTAACTATGGCTACACCTTC. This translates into CASRTPGAANYGYTF.

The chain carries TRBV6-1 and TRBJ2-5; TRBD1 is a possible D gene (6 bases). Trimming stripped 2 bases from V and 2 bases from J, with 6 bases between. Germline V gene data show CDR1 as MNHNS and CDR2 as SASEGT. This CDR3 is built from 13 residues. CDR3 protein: CASSERGQETQYF. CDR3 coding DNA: TGTGCCAGCAGTGAAAGGGGGCAAGAGACCCAGTACTTC.

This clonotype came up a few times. The CDR3 here is CASSTTAIEETQYF. The CDR3 nucleotides are TGTGCCAGCAGTACAACAGCGATCGAGGAGACCCAGTACTTC. The chain uses TRBV6-5 and TRBJ2-5, with D hard to call. The germline CDR1 and CDR2 sequences are MNHEY and SVGAGI. V was cut by 5 bases and J by 5 bases, with 15 bases left in between. The CDR3 is 14 amino acids.

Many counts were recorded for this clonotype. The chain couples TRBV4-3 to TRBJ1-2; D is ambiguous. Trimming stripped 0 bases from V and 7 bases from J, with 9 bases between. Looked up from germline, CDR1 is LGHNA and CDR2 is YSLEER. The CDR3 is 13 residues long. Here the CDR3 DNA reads TGCGCCAGCAGCCAAGAGTCCTGGGGTGGCTACACCTTC. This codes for CASSQESWGGYTF.

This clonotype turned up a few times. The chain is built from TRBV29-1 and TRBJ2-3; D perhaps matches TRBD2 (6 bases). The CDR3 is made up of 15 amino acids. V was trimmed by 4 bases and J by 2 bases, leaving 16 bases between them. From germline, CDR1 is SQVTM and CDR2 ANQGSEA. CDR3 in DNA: TGCAGCGTTGTGGACCGGGACTTCATCACAGATACGCAGTATTTT. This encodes CSVVDRDFITDTQYF.

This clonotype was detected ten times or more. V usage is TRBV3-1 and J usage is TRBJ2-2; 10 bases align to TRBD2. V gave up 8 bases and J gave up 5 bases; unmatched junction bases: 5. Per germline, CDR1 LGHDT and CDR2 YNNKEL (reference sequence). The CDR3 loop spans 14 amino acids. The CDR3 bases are TGTGCCAGCTCCCTAGCGGGGGTGACCGGGGAGCTGTTTTTT. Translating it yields CASSLAGVTGELFF.

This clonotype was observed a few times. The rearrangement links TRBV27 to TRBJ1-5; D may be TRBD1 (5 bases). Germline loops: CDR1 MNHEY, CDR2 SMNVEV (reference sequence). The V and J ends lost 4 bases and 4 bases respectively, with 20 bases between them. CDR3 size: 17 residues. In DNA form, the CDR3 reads TGTGCCAGCAGTTATCAGGGAGCGAGGGGCCGTAATCAGCCCCAGCATTTT. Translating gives CASSYQGARGRNQPQHF.

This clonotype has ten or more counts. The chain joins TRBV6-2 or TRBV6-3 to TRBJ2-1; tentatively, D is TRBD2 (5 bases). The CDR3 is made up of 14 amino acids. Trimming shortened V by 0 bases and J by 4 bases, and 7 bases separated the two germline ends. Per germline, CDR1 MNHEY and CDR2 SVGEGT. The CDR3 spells CASSYSKRYNEQFF. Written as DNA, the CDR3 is TGTGCCAGCAGTTACTCGAAGCGGTACAATGAGCAGTTCTTC.

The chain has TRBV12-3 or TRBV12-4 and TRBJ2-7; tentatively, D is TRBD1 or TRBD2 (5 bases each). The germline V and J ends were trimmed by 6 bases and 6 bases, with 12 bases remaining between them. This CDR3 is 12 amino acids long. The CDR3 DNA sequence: TGTGCCAGCAGCCGGGACCTAGGCGAGCAGTACGTC. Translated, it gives CASSRDLGEQYV.

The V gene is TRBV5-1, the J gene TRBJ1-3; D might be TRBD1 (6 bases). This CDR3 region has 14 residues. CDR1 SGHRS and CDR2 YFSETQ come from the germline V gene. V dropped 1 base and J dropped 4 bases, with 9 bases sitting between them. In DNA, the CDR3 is TGCGCCAGCAGCTTGCAGGGGCCCGGAAACACCATATATTTT. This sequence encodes CASSLQGPGNTIYF.

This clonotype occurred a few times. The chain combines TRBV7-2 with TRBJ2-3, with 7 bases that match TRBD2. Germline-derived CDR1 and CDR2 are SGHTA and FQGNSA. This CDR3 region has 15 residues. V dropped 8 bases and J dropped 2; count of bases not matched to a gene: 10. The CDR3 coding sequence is TGTGCCAGCTGTGCCCTAGCGGCCCCCACAGATACGCAGTATTTT. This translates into CASCALAAPTDTQYF.

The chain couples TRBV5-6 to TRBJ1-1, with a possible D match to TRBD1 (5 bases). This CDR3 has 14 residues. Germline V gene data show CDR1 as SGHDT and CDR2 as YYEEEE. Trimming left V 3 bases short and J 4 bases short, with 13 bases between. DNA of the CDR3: TGTGCCAGCAGCTCGACCAGGGTTAGCACTGAAGCTTTCTTT. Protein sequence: CASSSTRVSTEAFF.

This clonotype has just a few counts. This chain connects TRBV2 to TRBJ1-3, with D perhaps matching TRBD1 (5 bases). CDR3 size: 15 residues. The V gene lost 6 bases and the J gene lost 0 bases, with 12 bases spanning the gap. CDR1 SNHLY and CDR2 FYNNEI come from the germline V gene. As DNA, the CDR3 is TGTGCCAGCAGAGAACAGAGGGGCTCTGGAAACACCATATATTTT. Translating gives CASREQRGSGNTIYF.